This T cell receptor beta chain was sequenced during a study of beta chain features in type 1 diabetes (dated by TCRdb to 2016 to 2018). As for the study more broadly: Mean age, gender distribution, total cell number and subset yield were not different between patients and healthy donors. A total of roughly 100 million sorted cells were examined across all samples, and RNA yield correlated strongly with the number of cells per subset. In the study, recently diagnosed type 1 diabetes patients and matched healthy donors were compared on the TCRB repertoires of their sorted circulating CD4+ T cell subsets. Regulatory and stem cell-like memory subsets were isolated from only 8 patients and roughly eight healthy donors, whereas naive and central memory subsets came from all 28 donors.

Points the paper makes about the study in general: The naive, central memory and regulatory TCRB repertoires appeared to resemble one another more closely among patients than among healthy donors. Shorter templates might have been favored by PCR, but patient and control samples were amplified and corrected together, so both groups would have been affected equally by any skew. Sequencing cDNA rather than genomic DNA could over-represent highly expressing activated cells, although activation and CD3 levels did not differ between groups. Fewer insertions and more nucleotide deletions at VDJ recombination sites were observed in patients with type 1 diabetes, implying thymic rearrangement abnormalities. HLA sub-analyses involved small numbers of individuals, so any influence of HLA type on TCRB rearrangement remained unresolved. Type 1 diabetes patients showed a moderate but significant shortening of TCRB CDR3 length in all four CD4+ subsets.

The germline V gene encodes CDR1 PRHDT and CDR2 FYEKMQ (reference sequence). The CDR3 has 14 amino acids, counting the end cysteine and phenylalanine. The entry retains the CDR3 DNA only, 42 bases that are in frame from base 1. V is pruned by 5 bases and J by 4 bases, leaving 6 bases of the junction without a gene match. The entire isolated RNA was reverse transcribed using the High Capacity cDNA Reverse Transcription Kit, and thus expressed TCRB transcripts were sequenced. Deep immunoSEQ sequencing was applied to naive, central memory and regulatory T cell samples, giving an average of roughly 3.5 million total reads per sample. Sorted cells were lysed in RLT buffer and RNA was extracted with DNase-treated RNeasy Micro or Mini kits, depending on cell number. To prevent cross-contamination, every cell subset was processed on its own, while patient and healthy donor samples were processed together. TCRB sequences were amplified from cDNA with the immunoSEQ multiplex PCR, producing 87-bp fragments spanning the CDR3 region. The amplicons were sequenced using the Illumina HiSeq platform. Processing in the source paper ran as follows. PCR bias was computationally corrected using synthetic template baselines, reads within Hamming distance 2 were collapsed, and singletons that could not be merged were discarded. By aligning reads against IMGT, V, D and J genes, CDR3 length, and insertions or deletions at six rearrangement sites were assigned. Clonotype counts were normalized to sorted cell number within each subset before computing true diversity and Gini coefficients with the tcR R package. Repertoire sharing was quantified using the overlap coefficient calculated on TCRB nucleotide sequences. Not all clones reach the TCRdb copy of this immuneACCESS table, which keeps in-frame sequences only. Checked studies attribute under half of the gap to unresolved V genes and leave the rest unexplained. V and J calls and clone size are given by that table; D and trimming were obtained from the DNA. Recorded for this sample are hundreds of thousands of clones; roughly 9% of them occurred a single time. Around 1% of the sample goes to the ten largest clones.

A single peripheral blood draw of 95 to 150 mL on average was collected from each donor into heparinised tubes. Using a panel that included CD45RO, CCR7, CD25, CD127, CD95 and CD27, naive, central memory, regulatory and stem cell-like memory CD4+ T cells were sorted on a BD FACSAria II. Every sorted population had a purity above 95%. Right away, PBMCs were isolated by Lymphoprep density gradient centrifugation and were stained directly, with no culture step. So that batch effects would be minimized, each experiment stained and sorted samples in pairs, pairing one healthy donor with one patient. At least ten counts were recorded for this clone. The antigen this receptor binds is unknown. No quality values exist for individual bases; no much larger clone is one base distant.

The sequence came from a young man with type 1 diabetes. Input material: central memory CD4+ T cells from blood. Rearrangement joined TRBV13 to TRBJ1-2; 8 middle bases align to TRBD1. The nucleotide sequence reads TGTGCCAGCAGCCCAGGACAGGGACGCTATGGCTACACCTTC. This translates into CASSPGQGRYGYTF.